The next 19 T cell receptor beta chains were all read from a single sample in a study of blood T cell repertoires in COVID-19. The data were produced by immunoSEQ multiplex PCR, yet TCRdb's version contains in-frame clones alone and is incomplete. The table shows approximately 50,000 clones, with approximately 88% occurring only once. Material for sequencing was peripheral blood. The receptors derive from a human donor in a cohort sampled during active COVID-19.

This clone was seen more than once but under ten times. V usage is TRBV25-1 and J usage is TRBJ2-5; a possible D gene is TRBD1 (5 bases). The CDR3 covers 15 residues. V was cut by 1 base and J by 4 bases, with 13 bases left in between. The germline gives CDR1 MGHDK, CDR2 SYGVNS. CDR3 amino acids: CASSESGRASETQYF. CDR3 nucleotide sequence: TGTGCCAGCAGTGAATCGGGCAGGGCATCAGAGACCCAGTACTTC.

V is TRBV10-1 and J is TRBJ2-3; 9 nucleotides agree with TRBD1. Germline CDR1 and CDR2: WNHNN and SYGVQD (reference sequence). J gave up 3 bases and V 5 bases, and 9 bases lay outside the gene matches. The CDR3 runs to 16 residues. The CDR3 loop is CASSPRQGELTDTQYF. In DNA form, the CDR3 reads TGCGCCAGCAGTCCCCGACAGGGGGAATTAACAGATACGCAGTATTTT.

The chain uses TRBV7-9 and TRBJ1-1; 8 positions match TRBD1. J gave up 0 bases and V 6 bases, and 12 bases lay outside the gene matches. The CDR3 has 17 residues. The germline V gene encodes CDR1 SEHNR and CDR2 FQNEAQ (reference sequence). The CDR3 is CASSPIGQGSMNTEAFF. The CDR3 DNA reads as TGTGCCAGCAGTCCAATCGGACAGGGAAGTATGAACACTGAAGCTTTCTTT.

This chain joins TRBV7-8 and TRBJ2-7; TRBD1 matches 11 bases. V dropped 5 bases and J dropped 7; count of bases not matched to a gene: 7. The CDR3 runs 14 residues. Germline V gives CDR1 SGHVS, CDR2 FQNEAQ. The CDR3 DNA reads as TGTGCCAGCAGCCACGGACAGGGGGCTAGTGAGCAGTACTTC. It encodes CASSHGQGASEQYF.

This clone was seen only once. The chain joins TRBV5-5 to TRBJ2-1; D might be TRBD2 (5 bases). V was cut by 0 bases and J by 3 bases, with 13 bases left in between. This CDR3 spans 16 amino acids. The germline V gene encodes CDR1 SGHKS and CDR2 YYEKEE (reference sequence). The CDR3 DNA reads as TGTGCCAGCAGCTTGGGGCCAGCGGCCGACTACAATGAGCAGTTCTTC. Translated: CASSLGPAADYNEQFF.

This chain uses TRBV7-3 with TRBJ2-2, with 7 bases identical to TRBD2. The CDR3 is 16 residues long. Germline V gene data show CDR1 as SGHTA and CDR2 as FQGTGA. V was clipped by 4 bases and J by 2 bases; unmatched bases: 7. The CDR3 loop reads CASSSTSAANTGELFF. CDR3 bases: TGTGCCAGCAGCTCTACTAGCGCGGCCAACACCGGGGAGCTGTTTTTT.

The rearrangement joins TRBV27 to TRBJ2-1; 8 bases align to TRBD2. Per germline, CDR1 MNHEY and CDR2 SMNVEV (reference sequence). The trim removed 5 bases at V and 7 bases at J, leaving 10 bases unmatched. This CDR3 is 15 amino acids long. The CDR3 reads CASSGASGHPNEQFF. In DNA form, the CDR3 reads TGTGCCAGCAGTGGGGCTAGCGGGCACCCGAATGAGCAGTTCTTC.

The chain has TRBV5-1 and TRBJ2-7; 8 bases are shared with TRBD2. The CDR3 has 14 residues. The germline gives CDR1 SGHRS, CDR2 YFSETQ. Losses at the gene ends were 5 bases for V and 6 bases for J; bases not matched to a gene: 10. The CDR3 DNA sequence: TGCGCCAGCAGTCCCCGGGAGGGAGGGCGCGAGCAGTACTTC. This codes for CASSPREGGREQYF.

J is TRBJ2-7 and V is TRBV2, with TRBD1 identical over 8 bases. Germline CDR1 SNHLY, CDR2 FYNNEI. The V and J ends lost 7 bases and 6 bases, in that order; junction bases with no gene match: 8. The CDR3 length is 13 residues. The chain's CDR3 is CASNPDRVGEQYF. CDR3 bases: TGTGCCAGCAACCCGGACAGGGTCGGCGAGCAGTACTTC.

This chain uses TRBV3-1 (or the pseudogene TRBV3-2) with TRBJ2-1; 12 bases fit TRBD2. Germline V lookup: CDR1 LGHDT, CDR2 YNNKEL (reference sequence). There are 15 residues in the CDR3. Trimming cost V 2 bases and J 7 bases; bases outside gene matches: 3. This CDR3 reads CASSQSSGGANEQFF. CDR3 DNA sequence: TGTGCCAGCAGCCAATCTAGCGGGGGGGCAAATGAGCAGTTCTTC.

The gene calls are TRBV18 and TRBJ2-4; 10 bases line up with TRBD1. The CDR3 runs to 14 residues. The germline V gene encodes CDR1 KGHSH and CDR2 LQKENI. The junction had 4 bases not matched to a gene; V was cut back by 6 bases and J by 5 bases. The CDR3 nucleotides read TGTGCCAGCTCCCCCGGGACAGGGGAAAACATTCAGTACTTC. It yields the protein CASSPGTGENIQYF.

The chain couples TRBV18 to TRBJ2-5; 8 bases fit TRBD1. Trimming took 3 bases from V and 6 from J; bases not matched to a gene: 9. The V gene's germline CDR1 is KGHSH and CDR2 LQKENI. CDR3 size: 15 residues. The CDR3 coding sequence is TGTGCCAGCTCACCCGACAGGGGTGAGGGGAAGACCCAGTACTTC. Translating gives CASSPDRGEGKTQYF.

V usage is TRBV29-1 and J usage is TRBJ2-3, with D perhaps TRBD1 (5 bases). CDR3 length equals 14 residues. V was pared by 4 bases and J by 0 bases, with 11 bases between. Germline V gene data show CDR1 as SQVTM and CDR2 as ANQGSEA. The CDR3 DNA sequence: TGCAGCGTTGCAGGCAGGGTTAGCACAGATACGCAGTATTTT. Its translation: CSVAGRVSTDTQYF.

The chain combines TRBV2 with TRBJ1-6; 9 bases align to TRBD1. Looked up from germline, CDR1 is SNHLY and CDR2 is FYNNEI. V dropped 6 bases and J dropped 0; count of bases not matched to a gene: 6. The CDR3 has 17 residues. The DNA for the CDR3 is TGTGCCAGCAGCCCCGGGACAGGGAGCTCCTATAATTCACCCCTCCACTTT. It specifies CASSPGTGSSYNSPLHF.

This chain joins TRBV29-1 and TRBJ1-6; possibly TRBD1 for D (6 bases). V was shortened by 5 bases and J by 9 bases, with 14 bases between the two germline ends. The CDR3 runs to 13 residues. From germline, CDR1 is SQVTM and CDR2 ANQGSEA. The CDR3 protein is CSVRPGVGSPLHF. In nucleotides, the CDR3 is TGCAGCGTTCGACCAGGGGTAGGTTCACCCCTCCACTTT.

The rearrangement uses TRBV6-5 and TRBJ2-5; D is possibly TRBD1 (6 bases). CDR1 and CDR2 from the germline V gene are MNHEY and SVGAGI. V lost 6 bases and J lost 2, with 13 bases in between. This CDR3 spans 14 amino acids. The CDR3 spells CASRLGQNQETQYF. The CDR3, as DNA: TGTGCCAGCAGGCTCGGACAGAATCAAGAGACCCAGTACTTC.

V and J are TRBV6-5 and TRBJ2-3; 7 bases match TRBD2. Germline CDR1 MNHEY, CDR2 SVGAGI. This CDR3 region has 15 residues. V trimming: 7 bases; J trimming: 5 bases; junction bases outside the gene matches: 12. The CDR3 DNA follows: TGTGCCAGCAACCCGGGACTACCGGAGGAAGATACGCAGTATTTT. This encodes CASNPGLPEEDTQYF.

V gene TRBV28 combines with J gene TRBJ2-7; 8 nucleotides line up with TRBD2. Germline CDR1 MDHEN, CDR2 SYDVKM. This CDR3 is built from 15 residues. V lost 6 bases, J lost 3 bases, and 10 bases stayed unmatched. This CDR3 is CASRTRASGGYEQYF. The CDR3 DNA sequence: TGTGCCAGCAGGACCCGGGCCAGCGGGGGCTACGAGCAGTACTTC.

The chain has TRBV12-3 or TRBV12-4 and TRBJ2-7; D is unresolved. The CDR3 contains 12 residues. V dropped 1 base and J dropped 5 bases, with 6 bases sitting between them. For the CDR3, the DNA is TGTGCCAGCAGTTTAGGGCCGAACGAGCAGTACTTC. It yields the protein CASSLGPNEQYF.